The present TCR beta chain was sequenced within a study of T cells after yellow fever vaccination. Study-level information: Fractions of limited cellularity were prepared by means of SMART-Seq v4 Ultra Low Input.

Findings and limits, study-wide: Most primary-vaccination clones recurred post-booster (more than 95% CD4, 88% CD8). Although the secondary response was weaker, it peaked faster, at day 5 versus 15.

Template switching with 5'RACE generated the TCR cDNA and added a universal primer site and UMIs. One entry per CDR3 protein results from TCRdb running MiXCR on the 5' RACE reads. Seen here are about 350,000 distinct CDR3 sequences, around 8.1% observed once, and the top ten hold 15% to 20%. This clonotype has more than one count but fewer than ten. Its antigen is still unknown. The CDR3 runs 14 residues. The ends were cut back, 2 bases at V and 4 bases at J, with 9 bases in the middle. CDR1 is SGHNT, CDR2 YYREEE, per germline (reference sequence). Here the sequenced sample was PBMCs, taken roughly 46 days after the first yellow fever vaccination. This rearrangement joins TRBV5-4 to TRBJ1-4, with D unclear. The origin of this receptor is a young man who received the YFV17D yellow fever vaccine. CDR3 sequence: CASSFDLGNEKLFF. DNA of the CDR3: TGTGCCAGCAGCTTCGATCTGGGTAATGAAAAACTGTTTTTT.